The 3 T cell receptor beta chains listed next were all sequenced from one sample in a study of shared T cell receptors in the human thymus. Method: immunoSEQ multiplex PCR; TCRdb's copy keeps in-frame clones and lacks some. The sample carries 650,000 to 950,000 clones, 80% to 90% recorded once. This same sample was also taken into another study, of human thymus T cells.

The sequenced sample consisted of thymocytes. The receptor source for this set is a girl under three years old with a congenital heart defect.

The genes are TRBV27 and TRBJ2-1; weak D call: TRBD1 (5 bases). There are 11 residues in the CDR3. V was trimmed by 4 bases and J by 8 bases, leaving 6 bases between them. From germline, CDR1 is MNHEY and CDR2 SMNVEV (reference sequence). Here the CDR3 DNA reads TGTGCCAGCAGTTGGGGCCATGAGCAGTTCTTC. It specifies CASSWGHEQFF.

The CDR3, as DNA: TGTGCCAGCAGCCAAGATCGCGTCCAGGGGGAGCGGTATGGCTACACCTTC. Protein: CASSQDRVQGERYGYTF. The chain is built from TRBV14 and TRBJ1-2, with 7 bases fitting TRBD1. Losses at the gene ends were 0 bases for V and 5 bases for J; bases not matched to a gene: 12. Looked up from germline, CDR1 is SGHDN and CDR2 is FVKESK. The CDR3 sequence is 17 residues long. The full variable domain, with the rest looked up from reference TRBV14 and TRBJ1-2, is EAGVTQFPSHSVIEKGQTVTLRCDPISGHDNLYWYRRVMGKEIKFLLHFVKESKQDESGMPNNRFLAERTGGTYSTLKVQPAELEDSGVYFCASSQDRVQGERYGYTFGSGTRLTVV.

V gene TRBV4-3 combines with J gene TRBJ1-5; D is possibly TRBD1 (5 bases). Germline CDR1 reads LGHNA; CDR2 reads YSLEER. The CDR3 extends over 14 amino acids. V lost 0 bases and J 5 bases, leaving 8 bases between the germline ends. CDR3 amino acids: CASSQEWGDQPQHF. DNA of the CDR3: TGCGCCAGCAGCCAAGAATGGGGGGATCAGCCCCAGCATTTT.